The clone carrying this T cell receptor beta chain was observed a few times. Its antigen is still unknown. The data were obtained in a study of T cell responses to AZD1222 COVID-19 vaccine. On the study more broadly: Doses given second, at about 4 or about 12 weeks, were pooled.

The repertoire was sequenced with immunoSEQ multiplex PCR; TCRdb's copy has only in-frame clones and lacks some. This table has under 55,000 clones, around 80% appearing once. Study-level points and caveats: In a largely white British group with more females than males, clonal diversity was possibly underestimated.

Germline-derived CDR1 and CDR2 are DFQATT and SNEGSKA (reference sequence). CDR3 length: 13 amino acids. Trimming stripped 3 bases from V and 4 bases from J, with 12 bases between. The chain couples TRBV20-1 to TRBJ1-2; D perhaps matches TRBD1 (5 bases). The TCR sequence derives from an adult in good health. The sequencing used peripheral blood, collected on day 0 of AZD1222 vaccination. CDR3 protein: CSASLDSLYGYTF. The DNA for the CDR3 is TGCAGTGCTAGTCTAGACAGCCTCTATGGCTACACCTTC.